Listed below are T cell receptor beta chains from one sample, sequenced in a study of T cells in localized non-small cell lung cancer. Measured with immunoSEQ multiplex PCR; TCRdb has only the in-frame clones, and not every one. The data show about 45,000 clones, under 90% seen once. The material was peripheral blood mononuclear cells, obtained before any cancer treatment. The receptors stem from a man aged 40 to 75 with stage III lung adenocarcinoma. Both conserved end residues are part of each CDR3. Each record gives: V gene, D gene, clone size, CDR3 length, J gene, CDR3 DNA, CDR3 protein. The D gene is left open where the match is weak. The size entry is marked missing in some rows and otherwise reads once, few, many or a size class.

>TRBV11-2|.|.|16|TRBJ2-1
TGTGCCAGCAGCTTCGTAGGGCACCCCTCCTACAATGAGCAGTTCTTC
CASSFVGHPSYNEQFF
>TRBV27|.|once|15|TRBJ2-5
TGTGCCAGCACCCGGACAGCGGGTTTCGGGGAGACCCAGTACTTC
CASTRTAGFGETQYF
>TRBV5-5|.|.|15|TRBJ1-2
TGTGCCAGCAGCTTTAAAACAGCTCCTAACTATGGCTACACCTTC
CASSFKTAPNYGYTF
>TRBV6-6|.|.|13|TRBJ2-1
TGTGCCAGCAGTTACGGGCGCGGCAATGAGCAGTTCTTC
CASSYGRGNEQFF
>TRBV11-2|TRBD1|.|13|TRBJ2-1
TGTGCCAGCAGCTTGGGACAGGGCAATGAGCAGTTCTTC
CASSLGQGNEQFF
>TRBV5-1|.|.|15|TRBJ1-1
TGCGCCAGCAGCTTGGACGGGGGGCAGGGCACTGAAGCTTTCTTT
CASSLDGGQGTEAFF
>TRBV30|.|.|14|TRBJ2-3
TGTGCCTGGCTGACAGGGAGCGGGGTAGATACGCAGTATTTT
CAWLTGSGVDTQYF
>TRBV14|TRBD2|once|17|TRBJ2-3
TGTGCCAGCAGCTGGGGAGGGGCAAATCGGGGCACAGATACGCAGTATTTT
CASSWGGANRGTDTQYF
>TRBV7-8|.|.|14|TRBJ2-2
TGTGCCAGCAGCTTCACGACGGGAACCGGGGAGCTGTTTTTT
CASSFTTGTGELFF
>TRBV10-3|.|.|16|TRBJ1-1
TGTGCCTCGGGGGTATTCCCCTTGATAGAGAACACTGAAGCTTTCTTT
CASGVFPLIENTEAFF
>TRBV5-6|.|once|12|TRBJ2-7
TGTGCCAGCAGCTTGGCACGCTACGAGCAGTACTTC
CASSLARYEQYF
>TRBV5-8|.|.|11|TRBJ1-3
TGTGCCAGCACCTCTTTGGACACCATATATTTT
CASTSLDTIYF
>TRBV5-6|TRBD2|.|16|TRBJ2-1
TGTGCCAGCAACCTAGCGGGGGGGCAGTCTGACAATGAGCAGTTCTTC
CASNLAGGQSDNEQFF
>TRBV10-3|TRBD2|.|13|TRBJ2-7
TGTGCCATCATGGGAGCGGGGGGTACCGAGCAGTACTTC
CAIMGAGGTEQYF
>TRBV7-9|.|.|13|TRBJ1-2
TGTGCCAGCAGCTTATTGGAGGTCGGTGGCTACACCTTC
CASSLLEVGGYTF
>TRBV30|TRBD1|.|15|TRBJ2-1
TGTGCCTCCGGGGAAGGACAGGGGGCTTTGAGTGAGCAGTTCTTC
CASGEGQGALSEQFF
>TRBV7-2|TRBD2|.|15|TRBJ2-5
TGTGCCAGCAGCTTACCGGGACTAGCTCGGGAGACCCAGTACTTC
CASSLPGLARETQYF
>TRBV5-4|TRBD1|.|15|TRBJ2-5
TGTGCCAGCAGCACAAAGGGACAGAGGGGAGAGACCCAGTACTTC
CASSTKGQRGETQYF
>TRBV30|.|once|13|TRBJ2-5
TGTGCCTGGAGTTTGGGTTTACAAGAGACCCAGTACTTC
CAWSLGLQETQYF
>TRBV6-5|.|.|13|TRBJ2-3
TGTGCCTCCCGTACGGTTTACCCAGATACGCAGTATTTT
CASRTVYPDTQYF
>TRBV19|.|.|17|TRBJ1-5
TGTGCCAGTAGTACACGCAAATCAGGGGATAGCAATCAGCCCCAGCATTTT
CASSTRKSGDSNQPQHF
>TRBV4-2|TRBD2|.|16|TRBJ2-6
TGTGCCAGCAGCCAAGGTGGGGGGGCTGGGGCCAACGTCCTGACTTTC
CASSQGGGAGANVLTF
>TRBV11-2|.|.|15|TRBJ2-2
TGTGCCAGCAGCTTAGGCCAAGGGTGGACCGGGGAGCTGTTTTTT
CASSLGQGWTGELFF
>TRBV7-2|.|.|16|TRBJ2-5
TGTGCCAGCAGCTTAGGCGCGCGGGGGCTAGAAGAGACCCAGTACTTC
CASSLGARGLEETQYF
>TRBV10-2|.|.|13|TRBJ2-5
TGCGCCGTCCGTATACCCTACCAAGAGACCCAGTACTTC
CAVRIPYQETQYF
>TRBV30|TRBD1|.|13|TRBJ2-2
TGTGCCTGGAGAGACAGGGGGTCCGGGGAGCTGTTTTTT
CAWRDRGSGELFF
>TRBV29-1|TRBD1|.|13|TRBJ2-1
TGCAGCGTTGCCAGGGGGCCCTACAATGAGCAGTTCTTC
CSVARGPYNEQFF
>TRBV5-4|.|once|11|TRBJ1-6
TGTGCCAGCAGCCGGAATTCACCCCTCCACTTT
CASSRNSPLHF
>TRBV10-1|TRBD2|.|13|TRBJ2-1
TGCGCCAGCAGCTTACTAGCGGACAATGAGCAGTTCTTC
CASSLLADNEQFF
>TRBV14|.|.|12|TRBJ2-3
TGTGCCAGCAGCCGGGTCACAGATACGCAGTATTTT
CASSRVTDTQYF
>TRBV6-1|TRBD2|.|14|TRBJ2-7
TGTGCCAGCAGGGTCGGGGGGATAAGCTACGAGCAGTACTTC
CASRVGGISYEQYF
>TRBV11-2|TRBD2|.|14|TRBJ2-2
TGTGCCAGCAGCCGGACTAGCGGGGCCGGGGAGCTGTTTTTT
CASSRTSGAGELFF
>TRBV30|.|.|15|TRBJ2-2
TGTGCCTGGAGTGTTTCGAGTGGGTGGGCCGGGGAGCTGTTTTTT
CAWSVSSGWAGELFF
>TRBV19|.|.|15|TRBJ1-5
TGTGCCAGTAGGGGCCGGGACGTTCCCAATCAGCCCCAGCATTTT
CASRGRDVPNQPQHF
>TRBV28|.|.|13|TRBJ2-2
TGTGCCAGCGAAAAGAGGGGGGGCTTGGAGCTGTTTTTT
CASEKRGGLELFF
>TRBV11-2|TRBD1|.|14|TRBJ2-7
TGTGCCAGCAGCTTAGGGACAGGGACCTACGAGCAGTACTTC
CASSLGTGTYEQYF
>TRBV5-6|.|.|15|TRBJ2-1
TGTGCCAGCAGCTTATTACTAGCAGAATACAATGAGCAGTTCTTC
CASSLLLAEYNEQFF
>TRBV19|.|.|16|TRBJ1-2
TGTGCCAGTAATTCCCCAGGGAAGAGGTCCTCCTATGGCTACACCTTC
CASNSPGKRSSYGYTF
>TRBV2|.|once|13|TRBJ2-1
TGTGCCAGCAGTTACAGGGTCGGGAATGAGCAGTTCTTC
CASSYRVGNEQFF
>TRBV20-1|TRBD2|few|11|TRBJ2-3
TGCAGTGCTAGGGGGGGGTCTACGCAGTATTTT
CSARGGSTQYF
>TRBV6-5|.|.|14|TRBJ2-5
TGTGCCAGCAGCCCTAAGTATGCCATGGAGACCCAGTACTTC
CASSPKYAMETQYF